A single sample gave rise to the 23 T cell receptor beta chains below, sequenced in a study of blood T cell repertoires in COVID-19. Profiling relied on immunoSEQ multiplex PCR, and the TCRdb table lists in-frame clones only, not all of them. The table includes about 340,000 clones, approximately 89% detected once. Sequenced sample: peripheral blood. Receptors originate from a woman in her late teens or twenties who had recovered from COVID-19.

The chain couples TRBV7-2 to TRBJ2-7; 8 bases align to TRBD1. There are 13 residues in the CDR3. Trimming at V came to 2 bases and at J to 6 bases, leaving 3 bases not matched to a gene. Germline V lookup: CDR1 SGHTA, CDR2 FQGNSA. The CDR3 region has the DNA TGTGCCAGCAGCTTAAGACAGGGGACCGAGCAGTACGTC. Amino acids: CASSLRQGTEQYV.

The chain employs TRBV19 and TRBJ1-5; D remains unclear. CDR1 and CDR2 from the germline V gene are LNHDA and SQIVND (reference sequence). This CDR3 has 12 residues. V was clipped by 6 bases and J by 7 bases, with 10 bases between them. DNA of the CDR3: TGTGCCAGTAGGTCGTACAGACAGCCCCAGCATTTT. It codes for CASRSYRQPQHF.

V and J are TRBV7-2 and TRBJ2-1; TRBD2 aligns across 15 bases. The CDR3 sequence is 14 residues long. The J segment lost 13 bases and the V segment lost 3 bases, leaving 4 bases of the junction unmatched. Germline V gene lookup returns CDR1 SGHTA and CDR2 FQGNSA. CDR3 DNA sequence: TGTGCCAGCAGCTTCCGGACTAGCGGGAGGGCCCAGTTCTTC. As protein: CASSFRTSGRAQFF.

V usage is TRBV18 and J usage is TRBJ2-4, with D possibly TRBD2 on 5 matching bases. V lost 2 bases to trimming and J lost 2 bases, with 10 bases between them. This CDR3 contains 15 residues. In germline, CDR1 is KGHSH, CDR2 LQKENI. The CDR3 spells CASSPVGGSKNIQYF. The CDR3 DNA reads TGTGCCAGCTCACCAGTAGGAGGATCCAAAAACATTCAGTACTTC.

This chain links TRBV29-1 with TRBJ1-3, with D tentatively TRBD1 (6 bases). The CDR3 has 15 amino acids. Germline values: CDR1 SQVTM, CDR2 ANQGSEA. With 0 bases removed from V and 2 bases from J, the gap between germline ends came to 11 bases. DNA for the CDR3: TGCAGCGTTGAAGATTGGGGGGGGCCTGGAAACACCATATATTTT. It is translated as CSVEDWGGPGNTIYF. Full variable domain (remainder filled in from reference TRBV29-1 and TRBJ1-3): SAVISQKPSRDICQRGTSLTIQCQVDSQVTMMFWYRQQPGQSLTLIATANQGSEATYESGFVIDKFPISRPNLTFSTLTVSNMSPEDSSIYLCSVEDWGGPGNTIYFGEGSWLTVV.

The chain uses TRBV2 and TRBJ1-2, with unresolved D. Trimming stripped 3 bases from V and 8 bases from J, with 16 bases between. The V gene's germline CDR1 is SNHLY and CDR2 FYNNEI. The CDR3 sequence is 14 residues long. The CDR3, as DNA: TGTGCCAGCAGTGATGACCCCGTACTACGGGGCTACACCTTC. Its translation is CASSDDPVLRGYTF. The complete variable domain, with remaining parts taken from reference TRBV2 and TRBJ1-2, reads EPEVTQTPSHQVTQMGQEVILRCVPISNHLYFYWYRQILGQKVEFLVSFYNNEISEKSEIFDDQFSVERPDGSNFTLKIRSTKLEDSAMYFCASSDDPVLRGYTFGSGTRLTVV.

The V gene is TRBV7-9, the J gene TRBJ2-1, with D perhaps TRBD1 (5 bases). The CDR3 spans 14 residues. V was cut by 0 bases and J by 6 bases, with 9 bases left in between. The germline CDR1 and CDR2 sequences are SEHNR and FQNEAQ (reference sequence). CDR3 amino acids: CASSLASRANEQFF. The DNA of the CDR3 is TGTGCCAGCAGCTTAGCTAGCAGGGCCAATGAGCAGTTCTTC.

The chain joins TRBV7-2 to TRBJ2-5; unclear D gene. Between the trimmed V and J ends, which lost 5 bases and 0 bases, there was a span of 10 bases. There are 14 residues in the CDR3. The germline CDR1 and CDR2 sequences are SGHTA and FQGNSA. Here the CDR3 DNA reads TGTGCCAGCAGCATTGGCAGATACCAAGAGACCCAGTACTTC. This codes for CASSIGRYQETQYF.

The chain joins TRBV5-1 to TRBJ1-5, with 10 bases identical to TRBD1. Germline values: CDR1 SGHRS, CDR2 YFSETQ. CDR3 length: 14 amino acids. Trimming cost V 4 bases and J 7 bases; bases outside gene matches: 5. For the CDR3, the DNA is TGCGCCAGCAGCCAGGACAGGGGGGGACAGCCCCAGCATTTT. This codes for CASSQDRGGQPQHF.

The V gene is TRBV5-4, the J gene TRBJ2-1, with D perhaps matching TRBD2 (6 bases). V gave up 5 bases and J gave up 6 bases, with 15 bases separating them. CDR1 and CDR2 from the germline V gene are SGHNT and YYREEE (reference sequence). This CDR3 region has 14 residues. The DNA of the CDR3 is TGTGCCAGCAGTTATTCCGGACTACCCAATGAGCAGTTCTTC. Encoded protein: CASSYSGLPNEQFF.

The chain uses TRBV19 and TRBJ2-1; TRBD2 matches at 7 bases. From germline, CDR1 is LNHDA and CDR2 SQIVND (reference sequence). Trimming cost V 5 bases and J 2 bases; bases outside gene matches: 3. This CDR3 spans 14 amino acids. CDR3 DNA sequence: TGTGCCAGTAGTTGGGGGAGGGCCTACAATGAGCAGTTCTTC. Residues: CASSWGRAYNEQFF.

This chain uses TRBV7-2 with TRBJ1-2; TRBD1 matches at 10 bases. There are 15 residues in the CDR3. CDR1 is SGHTA and CDR2 is FQGNSA in the germline V gene. V gave up 5 bases and J gave up 5 bases; unmatched junction bases: 8. The CDR3: CASSPPTGGRYGYTF. CDR3 sequence (DNA): TGTGCCAGCAGCCCACCGACAGGGGGCAGGTATGGCTACACCTTC.

The gene calls are TRBV5-1 and TRBJ1-1, with a tentative D call TRBD1 (6 bases). This CDR3 contains 17 residues. V lost 1 base and J 1 base, leaving 17 bases between the germline ends. CDR1 is SGHRS and CDR2 is YFSETQ in the germline V gene. In DNA form, the CDR3 reads TGCGCCAGCAGCTTGCAGGACAGAAGGGTCGGGAACACTGAAGCTTTCTTT. Translation: CASSLQDRRVGNTEAFF.

The chain is built from TRBV19 and TRBJ2-4, with D possibly TRBD2 on 6 matching bases. The germline gives CDR1 LNHDA, CDR2 SQIVND (reference sequence). This CDR3 is built from 16 residues. The V and J ends lost 2 bases and 1 base respectively, with 12 bases between them. The CDR3 nucleotides are TGTGCCAGTAGTATACGGGAGAACGGGGCCAAAAACATTCAGTACTTC. Amino acids: CASSIRENGAKNIQYF.

In DNA, the CDR3 is TGCAGCGTTGAAGAGGAGGGAACTGAAGCTTTCTTT. Protein product: CSVEEEGTEAFF. V and J are TRBV29-1 and TRBJ1-1; D remains unclear. Germline CDR1 reads SQVTM; CDR2 reads ANQGSEA. V lost 0 bases and J 5 bases, leaving 7 bases between the germline ends. The CDR3 length is 12 residues.

The gene calls are TRBV30 and TRBJ2-1, with 14 nucleotides matching TRBD2. In germline, CDR1 is GTSNPN, CDR2 SVGIG (reference sequence). The CDR3 runs to 20 residues. The trim removed 0 bases at V and 6 bases at J, leaving 16 bases unmatched. CDR3 DNA sequence: TGTGCCTGGAGTGTACGATGGGGACTAGCGGGAGTAGTGGGTGCCAATGAGCAGTTCTTC. This codes for CAWSVRWGLAGVVGANEQFF.

The CDR3 loop is CASSYSQGSNEAFF. As DNA, the CDR3 is TGTGCCAGCAGTTACTCGCAGGGGTCCAATGAAGCTTTCTTT. V usage is TRBV6-5 and J usage is TRBJ1-1; D is possibly TRBD1 (6 bases). V was pared by 0 bases and J by 7 bases, with 12 bases between. CDR3 length: 14 residues. Germline CDR1 MNHEY, CDR2 SVGAGI.

The gene calls are TRBV14 and TRBJ1-2, with D uncertain. The CDR3 is made up of 18 amino acids. Trimming shortened V by 1 base and J by 0 bases, and 18 bases separated the two germline ends. Per the germline V gene, CDR1 is SGHDN and CDR2 is FVKESK. The CDR3 DNA follows: TGTGCCAGCAGCCAAGTCTCTATCTGGAACAGAGCTAACTATGGCTACACCTTC. It is translated as CASSQVSIWNRANYGYTF.

The rearrangement joins TRBV10-2 to TRBJ2-5, with D possibly matching TRBD1 (6 bases). Trimming pared 2 bases from V and 4 bases from J, leaving 14 bases between. The CDR3 spans 15 residues. Germline CDR1 is WSHSY and CDR2 is SAAADI. Here the CDR3 DNA reads TGCGCCAGCAGTGAGCTTGGGCGAGGGGGAGAGACCCAGTACTTC. Its protein product is CASSELGRGGETQYF.

This rearrangement joins TRBV19 to TRBJ1-2; 7 bases match TRBD1. V lost 4 bases and J lost 3; bases outside the gene matches: 2. The V gene's germline CDR1 is LNHDA and CDR2 SQIVND (reference sequence). The CDR3 covers 13 residues. Here the CDR3 reads CASSKDRDYGYTF. Written as DNA, the CDR3 is TGTGCCAGTAGTAAAGACAGGGACTATGGCTACACCTTC. Supplemented by reference TRBV19 and TRBJ1-2, the full variable domain reads DGGITQSPKYLFRKEGQNVTLSCEQNLNHDAMYWYRQDPGQGLRLIYYSQIVNDFQKGDIAEGYSVSREKKESFPLTVTSAQKNPTAFYLCASSKDRDYGYTFGSGTRLTVV.

The chain has TRBV20-1 and TRBJ1-1; 9 nucleotides agree with TRBD1. The CDR3 contains 12 residues. Germline CDR1 and CDR2: DFQATT and SNEGSKA (reference sequence). V lost 3 bases and J lost 12; bases outside the gene matches: 8. CDR3: CSASDRGSLSFF. CDR3 in DNA: TGCAGTGCTAGTGACAGGGGGTCTTTGTCTTTCTTT.

The CDR3 loop is CASSLTGVTDIQYF. The CDR3 DNA follows: TGCGCCAGCAGCTTAACAGGGGTGACTGACATTCAGTACTTC. The genes are TRBV5-1 and TRBJ2-4; 7 bases match TRBD1. CDR1 is SGHRS, CDR2 YFSETQ, per germline. The CDR3 contains 14 residues. Unmatched junction bases numbered 7, after V lost 2 bases and J lost 8 bases.

The chain links TRBV6-6 to TRBJ1-2, with D tentatively TRBD1 (5 bases). The length of the CDR3 is 14 residues. Trimming removed 5 bases at V and 4 bases at J, with 14 bases between. Germline CDR1 reads MNHNY; CDR2 reads SVGAGI (reference sequence). CDR3 amino acids: CASSKDTQIYGYTF. In DNA form, the CDR3 reads TGTGCCAGCAGTAAGGACACCCAAATCTATGGCTACACCTTC.